This T cell receptor beta chain was retrieved from a study of human T cells and chemical hapten exposure. Study at large: Patch tests applied 0.01% DPC to the upper back and were scored after 6 days.

The time point denotes: patch test 1, 2 weeks after DPC sensitization. As to treatment: therapeutic diphenylcyclopropenone sensitization with weekly scalp DPC. This clonotype was detected ten times or more. No antigen is known for it. Trimming at V came to 2 bases and at J to 5 bases, leaving 3 bases not matched to a gene. Germline values: CDR1 SEHNR, CDR2 FQNEAQ (reference sequence). The CDR3 is made up of 14 amino acids. Study results and limitations: PT1 expanded TCR counts correlated positively with patch test score. Compared with pre-sensitization or healthy control sets, expanded TCRs clustered more.

TCRdb fed the RACE reads into MiXCR, producing one record per CDR3 protein. The repertoire consists of 300,000 to 450,000 distinct CDR3 sequences, with 4.8% occurring once and the leading ten covering approximately 2.5%. The TCR sequence derives from a woman between 50 and 59 years old with alopecia areata. Some clones in this sample may be carry-over from other donors' samples. This chain uses TRBV7-9 with TRBJ2-5; 9 bases fit TRBD2. This sample comprised whole blood, obtained in connection with sensitization to the hapten diphenylcyclopropenone (DPC). CDR3 nucleotide sequence: TGTGCCAGCAGCTTATCGGGACTAGCTGAGACCCAGTACTTC. Its translation is CASSLSGLAETQYF. Variable domain in full (rest from reference TRBV7-9 and TRBJ2-5): DTGVSQNPRHKITKRGQNVTFRCDPISEHNRLYWYRQTLGQGPEFLTYFQNEAQLEKSRLLSDRFSAERPKGSFSTLEIQRTEQGDSAMYLCASSLSGLAETQYFGPGTRLLVL.